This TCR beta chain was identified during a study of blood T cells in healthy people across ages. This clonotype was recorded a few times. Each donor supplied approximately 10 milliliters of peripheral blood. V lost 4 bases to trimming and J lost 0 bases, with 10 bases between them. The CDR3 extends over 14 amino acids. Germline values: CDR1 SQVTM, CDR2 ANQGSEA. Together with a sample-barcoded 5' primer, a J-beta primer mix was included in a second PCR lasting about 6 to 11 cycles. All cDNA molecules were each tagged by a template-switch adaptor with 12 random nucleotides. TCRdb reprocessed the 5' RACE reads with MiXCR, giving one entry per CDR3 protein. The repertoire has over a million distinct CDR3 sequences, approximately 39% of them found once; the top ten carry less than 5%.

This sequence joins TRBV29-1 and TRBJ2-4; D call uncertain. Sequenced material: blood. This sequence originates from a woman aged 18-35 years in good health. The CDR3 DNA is TGCAGCGTTGCAGACTTTTTAGCCAAAAACATTCAGTACTTC. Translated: CSVADFLAKNIQYF. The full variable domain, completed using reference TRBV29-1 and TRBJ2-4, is SAVISQKPSRDICQRGTSLTIQCQVDSQVTMMFWYRQQPGQSLTLIATANQGSEATYESGFVIDKFPISRPNLTFSTLTVSNMSPEDSSIYLCSVADFLAKNIQYFGAGTRLSVL.